This T cell receptor (beta chain) was recorded in a study of beta chain features in type 1 diabetes. Study results and caveats: All four CD4+ subsets of Type 1 diabetes patients contained TCRB CDR3s that were moderately but significantly shorter. Compared to healthy donors, patients appeared to have naive, central memory and Treg TCRB repertoires that were more alike.

V lost 2 bases and J lost 0; bases outside the gene matches: 3. The CDR3 is 15 amino acids. The germline V gene encodes CDR1 LGHNT and CDR2 FRNRAP. By way of CD45RO/CCR7/CD25/CD127/CD95/CD27, the CD4+ regulatory, stem cell-like memory, central memory and naive cells were sorted. Purity (above 98%) was reached by all sorted populations. Of the isolated RNA, all was reverse transcribed, and so the sequenced material was expressed TCRB transcripts. The table came from immunoSEQ multiplex PCR; TCRdb's copy has only in-frame clones and leaves some out. The table lists 200,000 to 300,000 clones, 13% to 15% of them singletons. About this clone itself: The antigen is not known.

The sequence was obtained from a woman in her forties in good health. The genes are TRBV12-5 and TRBJ2-7; TRBD2 agrees at 8 bases. Sequenced input: naive CD4+ T cells from blood. CDR3 DNA: TGTGCTAGTGGTTTGACGAGCGGGAGCTCCTACGAGCAGTACTTC. It encodes CASGLTSGSSYEQYF.